The T cell receptor (beta chain) described here comes from a study of high-grade serous ovarian cancer treatment subgroups. Tumor samples were taken before definitive surgery or chemotherapy. This table comes from immunoSEQ multiplex PCR, and its TCRdb copy is limited to in-frame clones, with some not included. This table has 5,000 or so clones, almost 70% appearing once. Whole-study results and caveats: The analyses considered CDR3 and ignored CDR1 and CDR2. Tumors within one patient showed repertoire similarity of 0.11 to 0.79.

This clone was picked up a small number of times. Its antigen is unknown. This CDR3 is built from 13 residues. The germline V gene encodes CDR1 MGHRA and CDR2 YSYEKL. V lost 5 bases and J 3 bases, leaving 11 bases between the germline ends. This sequence originates from a human donor with high-grade serous ovarian cancer. Material for sequencing was tumor tissue. The V gene is TRBV4-1, the J gene TRBJ2-7, with D unresolved. CDR3 sequence: CASSAGTGYEQYF. Written as DNA, the CDR3 is TGCGCCAGCAGCGCCGGAACCGGCTACGAGCAGTACTTC.